This passage covers 31 T cell receptor beta chains from one sample sequenced in a study of cytotoxic CD8 clonotypes in ibrutinib-treated CLL. Sequencing used immunoSEQ multiplex PCR; TCRdb keeps in-frame clones, though not all of them. This sample has around 21,000 clones; over 65% occur once, and the top ten carry approximately 27%. The specimen comprised PBMCs, sampled before ibrutinib treatment. The receptors come from a human donor with chronic lymphocytic leukemia.

This clone appeared once. The rearrangement links TRBV29-1 to TRBJ2-7, with 14 nucleotides matching TRBD2. V shed 2 bases, J shed 4 bases, and the junction held 4 bases outside the gene matches. CDR1 is SQVTM and CDR2 is ANQGSEA in the germline V gene. The CDR3 loop spans 15 amino acids. In DNA form, the CDR3 reads TGCAGCGTTGAATCCGGGACTAGCGGGAGTTACGAGCAGTACTTC. Its protein product is CSVESGTSGSYEQYF.

The chain combines TRBV5-4 with TRBJ1-1, with 7 bases fitting TRBD1. There are 15 residues in the CDR3. Germline loops: CDR1 SGHNT, CDR2 YYREEE (reference sequence). V dropped 3 bases and J dropped 5; count of bases not matched to a gene: 10. CDR3: CASSSNTGTVTEAFF. CDR3 nucleotide sequence: TGTGCCAGCAGCTCCAACACCGGGACAGTGACTGAAGCTTTCTTT.

The genes are TRBV9 and TRBJ2-7, with D maybe TRBD2 (5 bases). The germline V and J ends were trimmed by 4 bases and 9 bases, with 17 bases remaining between them. Germline V gives CDR1 SGDLS, CDR2 YYNGEE. The CDR3 has 13 amino acids. CDR3 nucleotides: TGTGCCAGCAGCACTAACGAATACGAGGGGCAGTACTTC. This codes for CASSTNEYEGQYF.

Comment on this clone: One end of the junction fails to match germline, which may point to a read error. The chain has TRBV2 and TRBJ2-2; weak D call: TRBD2 (5 bases). Germline loops: CDR1 SNHLY, CDR2 FYNNEI. CDR3 length equals 14 residues. CDR3 residues: CASRRAANTGELFF. The CDR3 DNA sequence: TGTGCTAGCAGGCGGGCCGCGAACACCGGGGAGCTGTTTTTT.

The chain joins TRBV28 to TRBJ1-4; a possible D gene is TRBD1 (5 bases). Trimming removed 10 bases at V and 6 bases at J, with 9 bases between. The CDR3 is 11 residues long. The germline CDR1 and CDR2 sequences are MDHEN and SYDVKM. The CDR3 loop reads CATRVDEKLFF. The CDR3 DNA reads TGTGCCACCAGGGTGGATGAAAAACTGTTTTTT.

The V and J genes are TRBV11-2 and TRBJ1-1; D is unclear. CDR3 size: 14 residues. With 5 bases removed from V and 1 base from J, the gap between germline ends came to 11 bases. Per the germline V gene, CDR1 is SGHAT and CDR2 is FQNNGV. CDR3 in DNA: TGTGCCAGCAGCACGGAATGGCGGAACACTGAAGCTTTCTTT. Residues: CASSTEWRNTEAFF.

The chain uses TRBV10-3 and TRBJ2-7; 7 nucleotides line up with TRBD1. The J segment lost 6 bases and the V segment lost 2 bases, leaving 13 bases of the junction unmatched. The CDR3 spans 16 residues. Germline assignment: CDR1 ENHRY and CDR2 SYGVKD. Written as DNA, the CDR3 is TGTGCCATCAGTGAGAAGACAGGGCGGGTTCGGGGCGAGCAGTACTTC. Translating gives CAISEKTGRVRGEQYF.

The rearrangement links TRBV5-5 to TRBJ1-1; D is unclear. Germline loops: CDR1 SGHKS, CDR2 YYEKEE (reference sequence). V was clipped by 0 bases and J by 1 base, with 4 bases between them. The CDR3 spans 13 residues. In nucleotides, the CDR3 is TGTGCCAGCAGCTTGGGGGCGAACACTGAAGCTTTCTTT. It specifies CASSLGANTEAFF.

This clone was observed a few times. The chain has TRBV2 and TRBJ2-2; D is perhaps TRBD2 (7 bases). Germline V gives CDR1 SNHLY, CDR2 FYNNEI. The V gene lost 7 bases and the J gene lost 7 bases, with 22 bases spanning the gap. This CDR3 has 16 amino acids. The CDR3 bases are TGTGCCAGCACCCTCCGGGGGCGGGAGACGGGCGGGGAGCTGTTTTTT. This encodes CASTLRGRETGGELFF.

This clone appeared once. The genes are TRBV19 and TRBJ1-4; TRBD1 might be the D (5 bases). Per the germline V gene, CDR1 is LNHDA and CDR2 is SQIVND (reference sequence). V was shortened by 6 bases and J by 10 bases, with 24 bases between the two germline ends. The CDR3 covers 16 residues. CDR3 in amino acids: CASSNTPRGLSGKLFF. DNA of the CDR3: TGTGCCAGTAGCAACACCCCACGGGGCCTCAGCGGAAAACTGTTTTTT.

The chain is built from TRBV29-1 and TRBJ2-7; 8 positions agree with TRBD1. The CDR3 loop spans 12 amino acids. From germline, CDR1 is SQVTM and CDR2 ANQGSEA. J was trimmed by 4 bases and V by 5 bases; bases with no gene match: 4. As DNA, the CDR3 is TGCAGCGTTAGGACAGGGAGTTACGAGCAGTACTTC. It encodes CSVRTGSYEQYF.

This chain joins TRBV28 and TRBJ1-5; D is unresolved. Germline V gene lookup returns CDR1 MDHEN and CDR2 SYDVKM. The CDR3 consists of 16 residues. Trimming cost V 8 bases and J 0 bases, with 17 bases left between them. The CDR3 nucleotides are TGTGCCAGCGGAATTCAGAAGCCGAATAGCAATCAGCCCCAGCATTTT. This translates into CASGIQKPNSNQPQHF.

A word on this clone: The conserved closing phenylalanine or tryptophan is absent in this CDR3, likely reflecting a read error. Because the CDR3's place on the DNA is in doubt, the DNA is left out and the CDR3 is given as listed by TCRdb. The rearrangement joins TRBV4-3 to TRBJ1-2; the table's D gene call, TRBD1, was not cross checked with the DNA. CDR1 is LGHNA, CDR2 YSLEER, per germline. The CDR3 has 17 amino acids, counting both end residues. This CDR3 is CASSQDRGLRQGQLLEV.

The chain employs TRBV7-9 and TRBJ2-2; unclear D gene. The CDR3 is made up of 15 amino acids. V shed 1 base and J shed 0 bases, with 6 bases lying between them. CDR1 is SEHNR, CDR2 FQNEAQ, per germline (reference sequence). The CDR3 spells CASSLVDANTGELFF. The CDR3, as DNA: TGTGCCAGCAGCTTAGTAGATGCGAACACCGGGGAGCTGTTTTTT.

The chain combines TRBV27 with TRBJ1-2; D remains unclear. Deletions cut 3 bases from V and 6 bases from J, with 14 bases between. CDR1 and CDR2 from the germline V gene are MNHEY and SMNVEV (reference sequence). The CDR3 extends over 14 amino acids. CDR3 nucleotides: TGTGCCAGCAGTTTCTCGGACTTGCGGGATGGCTACACCTTC. Protein product: CASSFSDLRDGYTF.

The chain carries TRBV7-2 and TRBJ2-7; TRBD1 matches at 10 bases. In germline, CDR1 is SGHTA, CDR2 FQGNSA. The CDR3 loop spans 14 amino acids. V gave up 5 bases and J gave up 2 bases; unmatched junction bases: 3. The CDR3 region is CASSRDRGTYEQYF. In DNA form, the CDR3 reads TGTGCCAGCAGCAGGGACAGGGGCACCTACGAGCAGTACTTC.

The V and J genes are TRBV9 and TRBJ2-1; 9 positions agree with TRBD2. From germline, CDR1 is SGDLS and CDR2 YYNGEE. The V and J ends lost 4 bases and 3 bases, in that order; junction bases with no gene match: 5. CDR3 length: 15 amino acids. The CDR3 is CASSPISGSYNEQFF. The CDR3 DNA reads TGTGCCAGCAGCCCCATTAGCGGGAGCTACAATGAGCAGTTCTTC.

The rearrangement uses TRBV5-1 and TRBJ1-2, with TRBD1 matching 8 bases. The CDR3 covers 12 residues. Trimming took 8 bases from V and 2 from J; bases not matched to a gene: 2. CDR1 and CDR2 (germline): SGHRS, YFSETQ. The CDR3 loop is CASGQGNYGYTF. Here the CDR3 DNA reads TGCGCCAGTGGACAGGGAAACTATGGCTACACCTTC. Supplemented by reference TRBV5-1 and TRBJ1-2, the full variable domain reads KAGVTQTPRYLIKTRGQQVTLSCSPISGHRSVSWYQQTPGQGLQFLFEYFSETQRNKGNFPGRFSGRQFSNSRSEMNVSTLELGDSALYLCASGQGNYGYTFGSGTRLTVV.

The chain carries TRBV10-2 and TRBJ1-5; D is ambiguous. The V end was cut by 2 bases, the J end by 6 bases, with 20 bases between. The length of the CDR3 is 17 residues. Germline loops: CDR1 WSHSY, CDR2 SAAADI. Here the CDR3 DNA reads TGCGCCAGCAGTGAGAGGCCAAGGACCGACCGGGCTCAGCCCCAGCATTTT. Its translation is CASSERPRTDRAQPQHF.

This sequence joins TRBV2 and TRBJ2-7; 7 nucleotides agree with TRBD2. The germline V gene encodes CDR1 SNHLY and CDR2 FYNNEI. This CDR3 contains 16 residues. The trim removed 6 bases at V and 1 base at J, leaving 12 bases unmatched. The chain's CDR3 is CASSPGGLAESYEQYF. The CDR3 region has the DNA TGTGCCAGCAGCCCCGGCGGGCTAGCGGAGTCCTACGAGCAGTACTTC.

CDR3 in DNA: TGTGCCAGTAGTACACAGGGGGATACGCAGTATTTT. It yields the protein CASSTQGDTQYF. J is TRBJ2-3 and V is TRBV19; 7 nucleotides match TRBD1. V lost 4 bases, J lost 6 bases, and 1 base stayed unmatched. The CDR3 extends over 12 amino acids. The germline gives CDR1 LNHDA, CDR2 SQIVND (reference sequence).

V and J are TRBV4-2 and TRBJ2-1; 12 bases agree with TRBD2. Germline loops: CDR1 LGHNA, CDR2 YNFKEQ. The V and J ends lost 2 bases and 8 bases, in that order; junction bases with no gene match: 7. CDR3 length equals 16 residues. CDR3 region: CASSQRLAGGGDEQFF. DNA for the CDR3: TGTGCCAGCAGCCAACGGCTAGCGGGAGGGGGGGATGAGCAGTTCTTC.

This clone was seen a handful of times. The CDR3 DNA is TGTGCCAGCAGGCAAACCGGGACAATTTACAATGAGCAGTTCTTC. Amino acids: CASRQTGTIYNEQFF. J is TRBJ2-1 and V is TRBV27; D possibly corresponds to TRBD1 (6 bases). Germline CDR1 is MNHEY and CDR2 is SMNVEV (reference sequence). This CDR3 spans 15 amino acids. The V gene lost 6 bases and the J gene lost 4 bases, with 16 bases spanning the gap.

The CDR3 DNA reads TGCGCCAGCCGGGACCTCAAGGCAACTAATGAAAAACTGTTTTTT. Translated: CASRDLKATNEKLFF. V usage is TRBV5-1 and J usage is TRBJ1-4; D possibly corresponds to TRBD1 (5 bases). Per the germline V gene, CDR1 is SGHRS and CDR2 is YFSETQ. V lost 7 bases and J 0 bases, leaving 13 bases between the germline ends. CDR3 length equals 15 residues.

This clone has just a few counts. V gene TRBV18 combines with J gene TRBJ2-3, with D possibly being TRBD1 or TRBD2 (5 bases each). This CDR3 comprises 14 residues. The V gene lost 1 base and the J gene lost 8 bases, with 13 bases spanning the gap. Germline values: CDR1 KGHSH, CDR2 LQKENI. The CDR3 sequence is CASSPRGLRGTQYF. The CDR3 region has the DNA TGTGCCAGCTCACCACGAGGGTTAAGGGGTACGCAGTATTTT.

The chain is built from TRBV2 and TRBJ2-5, with TRBD1 matching 7 bases. This CDR3 has 13 amino acids. Unmatched junction bases numbered 3, after V lost 3 bases and J lost 5 bases. Germline V gene lookup returns CDR1 SNHLY and CDR2 FYNNEI. The CDR3 coding sequence is TGTGCCAGCAGTGAGGGCAGGGGGGAGACCCAGTACTTC. Amino acid sequence: CASSEGRGETQYF. The full variable domain, rest sourced from reference TRBV2 and TRBJ2-5, is EPEVTQTPSHQVTQMGQEVILRCVPISNHLYFYWYRQILGQKVEFLVSFYNNEISEKSEIFDDQFSVERPDGSNFTLKIRSTKLEDSAMYFCASSEGRGETQYFGPGTRLLVL.

CDR3 loop: CASSYSGAGYEQYF. CDR3 DNA: TGTGCCAGCAGCTACTCGGGTGCTGGGTACGAGCAGTACTTC. The chain uses TRBV7-3 and TRBJ2-7; D ambiguous. This CDR3 spans 14 amino acids. V lost 4 bases, J lost 4 bases, and 14 bases lay in between. Germline V gives CDR1 SGHTA, CDR2 FQGTGA.

J is TRBJ2-3 and V is TRBV12-5, with TRBD2 matching over 8 bases. The germline V gene has CDR1 LGHNT and CDR2 FRNRAP. The ends lost 1 base at V and 10 bases at J; junction bases unmatched: 4. CDR3 length: 13 residues. CDR3 sequence (DNA): TGTGCTAGTGGTTTGGGAGGGACTAGTGCGCAGTATTTT. This sequence encodes CASGLGGTSAQYF.

This chain uses TRBV19 with TRBJ2-7, with a weak D call TRBD1 (6 bases). The CDR3 spans 16 residues. Germline CDR1 is LNHDA and CDR2 is SQIVND (reference sequence). Trimming cost V 4 bases and J 0 bases, with 16 bases left between them. The CDR3 DNA follows: TGTGCCAGTAGTAATAACAGGGCTTCTTCCTCCTACGAGCAGTACTTC. Its protein is CASSNNRASSSYEQYF.

To note about this clone: Germline is not matched at one junction end, which may reflect a read error. The chain has TRBV7-7 and TRBJ2-1; 13 nucleotides agree with TRBD2. The CDR3 totals 16 residues. Looked up from germline, CDR1 is SSHAT and CDR2 is FNYEAQ (reference sequence). The CDR3 sequence: CASSFQLAGGPLEQFF. The CDR3 DNA reads TGTGCTAGCAGCTTTCAACTAGCGGGAGGGCCTCTTGAGCAGTTCTTC.

The rearrangement uses TRBV6-1 and TRBJ1-4; a possible D gene is TRBD1 (6 bases). CDR1 and CDR2 (germline): MNHNS, SASEGT. Between the trimmed V and J ends, which lost 5 bases and 8 bases, there was a span of 18 bases. The CDR3 covers 15 residues. The CDR3 protein is CASSPTGGSGEKLFF. Here the CDR3 DNA reads TGTGCCAGCAGTCCGACGGGGGGCTCAGGGGAAAAACTGTTTTTT.